The T cell receptor beta chain under discussion was sequenced for a study of cytomegalovirus exposure and HLA in healthy donors. Use of 60 Vbeta and 13 Jbeta primers characterized the PCR. Profiling relied on immunoSEQ multiplex PCR, and the TCRdb table lists in-frame clones only, not all of them. This table has approximately 99,000 clones, about four fifths appearing once. This clone was recorded once. The CDR3 loop spans 16 amino acids. Germline CDR1 WSHSY, CDR2 SAAADI. V was clipped by 3 bases and J by 4 bases, with 18 bases between them. The chain links TRBV10-2 to TRBJ1-1, with a weak D call TRBD1 (6 bases). The clonotype was recovered from a male donor in good health and CMV-seropositive. The sequencing sample was made of PBMCs. Here the CDR3 reads CASSDPPETGSTEAFF. The CDR3 DNA sequence: TGCGCCAGCAGTGACCCACCAGAAACAGGGAGCACTGAAGCTTTCTTT.